A few counts support the clone carrying this T cell receptor (beta chain). The CDR3 length is 15 residues. Germline CDR1 and CDR2: SGHRS and YFSETQ. Deletions cut 3 bases from V and 0 bases from J, with 10 bases between. This sample stems from a study of cytomegalovirus exposure and HLA in healthy donors. Primers included in the PCR were 60 Vbeta and 13 Jbeta primers. The table came from immunoSEQ multiplex PCR; TCRdb's copy has only in-frame clones and leaves some out. In the table there are some 77,000 clones, 60% to 80% of which are singletons. The clonotype was recovered from a woman between 35 and 50 years old in good health and CMV-seronegative. J is TRBJ1-3 and V is TRBV5-1; possible D gene TRBD1, 5 bases. The sequenced material came from PBMCs. This CDR3 reads CASSSRGYSGNTIYF. The CDR3 DNA sequence: TGCGCCAGCAGCTCAAGGGGTTACTCTGGAAACACCATATATTTT.